This record covers a single T cell receptor beta chain. This record belongs to a study of blood T cell repertoires in COVID-19. Study in general: The origin of the acute and convalescent COVID-19 samples was the United States, Italy and Spain. The cDNA or gDNA used as material had been derived from T cells, B-cell-depleted T cells, or PBMCs.

Per the study methods: Reference gene primer amplification gave estimated nucleated cell counts. The assay was immunoSEQ multiplex PCR, and TCRdb's table has in-frame clones only and misses some. Clone size and the V and J calls come from that table; the DNA yielded D and trimming. In the table there are fewer than 250,000 clones, roughly 92% of which are singletons. The clonotype was recovered from a man between 60 and 75 years old with COVID-19, enrolled during active disease. The specimen was peripheral blood.

The CDR3: CASSPRAGGTGEQYF. The CDR3 region has the DNA TGTGCCAGCTCACCACGAGCTGGAGGGACTGGCGAGCAGTACTTC. This chain joins TRBV18 and TRBJ2-7; a weak D match, TRBD2 (6 bases). The CDR3 runs to 15 residues. V lost 1 base and J lost 6, with 16 bases in between. CDR1 KGHSH and CDR2 LQKENI come from the germline V gene.